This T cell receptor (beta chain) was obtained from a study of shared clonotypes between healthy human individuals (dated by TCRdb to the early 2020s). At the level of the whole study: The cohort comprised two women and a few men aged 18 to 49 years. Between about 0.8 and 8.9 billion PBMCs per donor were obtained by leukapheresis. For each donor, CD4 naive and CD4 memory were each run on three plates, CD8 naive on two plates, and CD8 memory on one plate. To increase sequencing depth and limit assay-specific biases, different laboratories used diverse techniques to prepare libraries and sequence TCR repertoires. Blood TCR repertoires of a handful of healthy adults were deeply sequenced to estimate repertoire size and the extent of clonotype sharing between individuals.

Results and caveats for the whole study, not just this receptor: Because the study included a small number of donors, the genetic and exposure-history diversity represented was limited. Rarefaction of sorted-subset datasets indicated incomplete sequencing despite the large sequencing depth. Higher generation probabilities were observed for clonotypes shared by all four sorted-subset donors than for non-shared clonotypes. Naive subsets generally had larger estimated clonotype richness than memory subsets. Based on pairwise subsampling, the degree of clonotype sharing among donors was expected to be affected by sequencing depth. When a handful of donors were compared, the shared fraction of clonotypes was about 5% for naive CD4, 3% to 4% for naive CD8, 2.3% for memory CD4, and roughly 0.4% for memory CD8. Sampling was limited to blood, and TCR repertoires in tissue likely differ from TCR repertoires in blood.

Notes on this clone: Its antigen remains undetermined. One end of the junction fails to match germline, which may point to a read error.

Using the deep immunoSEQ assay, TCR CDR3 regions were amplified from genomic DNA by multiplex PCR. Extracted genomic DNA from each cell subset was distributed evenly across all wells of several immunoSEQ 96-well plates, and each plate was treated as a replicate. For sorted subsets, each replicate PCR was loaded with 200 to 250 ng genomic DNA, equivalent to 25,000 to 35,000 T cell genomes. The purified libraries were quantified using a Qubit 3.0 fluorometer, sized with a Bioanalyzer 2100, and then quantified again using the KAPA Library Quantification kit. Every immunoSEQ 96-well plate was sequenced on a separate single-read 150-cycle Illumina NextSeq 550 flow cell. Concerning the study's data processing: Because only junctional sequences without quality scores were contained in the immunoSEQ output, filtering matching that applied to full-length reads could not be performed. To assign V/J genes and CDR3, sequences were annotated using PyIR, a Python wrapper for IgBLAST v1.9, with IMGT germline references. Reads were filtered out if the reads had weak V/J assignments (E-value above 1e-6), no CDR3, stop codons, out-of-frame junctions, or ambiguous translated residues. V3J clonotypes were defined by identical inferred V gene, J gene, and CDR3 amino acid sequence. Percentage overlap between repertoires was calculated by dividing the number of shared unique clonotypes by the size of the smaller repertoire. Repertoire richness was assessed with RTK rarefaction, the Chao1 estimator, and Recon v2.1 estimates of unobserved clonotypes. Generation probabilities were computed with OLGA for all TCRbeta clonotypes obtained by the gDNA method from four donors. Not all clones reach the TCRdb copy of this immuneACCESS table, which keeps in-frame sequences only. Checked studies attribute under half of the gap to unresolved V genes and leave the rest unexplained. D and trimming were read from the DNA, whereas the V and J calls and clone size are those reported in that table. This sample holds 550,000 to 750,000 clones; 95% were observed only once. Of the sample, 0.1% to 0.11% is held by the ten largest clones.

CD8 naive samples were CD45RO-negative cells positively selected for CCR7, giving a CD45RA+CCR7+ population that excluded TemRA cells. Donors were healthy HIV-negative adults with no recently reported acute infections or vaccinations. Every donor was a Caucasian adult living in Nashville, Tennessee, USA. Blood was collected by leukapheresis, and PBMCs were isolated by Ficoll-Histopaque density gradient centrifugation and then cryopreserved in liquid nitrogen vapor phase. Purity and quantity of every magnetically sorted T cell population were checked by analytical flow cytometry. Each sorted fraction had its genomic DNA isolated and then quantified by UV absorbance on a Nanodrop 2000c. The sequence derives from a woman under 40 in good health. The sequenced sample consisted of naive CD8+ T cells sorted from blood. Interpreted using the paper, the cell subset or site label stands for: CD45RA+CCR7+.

The DNA sequence follows: TGTGCCAGCAGGGACTCGCACGAGCAGTGCTTC. Translated, it gives CASRDSHEQCF. Recombination joined TRBV6-5 with TRBJ2-7; the D segment could be TRBD2, given 5 matching bases. CDR1 and CDR2, looked up from the germline V gene, are MNHEY and SVGAGI. There are 11 amino acids in the CDR3, from cysteine to phenylalanine inclusive. Only the CDR3 DNA is retained, 33 bases long and in frame from the first base.